Following are 2 T cell receptor beta chains from one sample sequenced in a study of T cell repertoires in cytomegalovirus infection. TCRdb fed the reads into MiXCR, producing one record per CDR3 protein. The data show some 390,000 distinct CDR3 sequences, roughly 18% seen once. The sequencing input was PBMCs. These receptors all come from a human donor in good health (CMV status not recorded). Some clones in this sample may be carry-over from other donors' samples.

This clonotype was seen at least ten times. The CDR3 reads CASRKDSSRYINTEAFF. The CDR3 region has the DNA TGTGCCAGTAGGAAGGATAGTTCGAGGTACATTAACACTGAAGCTTTCTTT. V and J are TRBV19 and TRBJ1-1, with D unclear. CDR3 length equals 17 residues. Germline V CDR1 and CDR2: LNHDA, SQIVND (reference sequence). With 6 bases removed from V and 2 bases from J, the gap between germline ends came to 22 bases.

This clonotype was detected ten times or more. The chain is built from TRBV7-2 and TRBJ2-1, with TRBD2 identical over 12 bases. The CDR3 is 21 residues long. Losses at the gene ends were 4 bases for V and 5 bases for J; bases not matched to a gene: 21. Looked up from germline, CDR1 is SGHTA and CDR2 is FQGNSA. In DNA form, the CDR3 reads TGTGCCAGCAGCTCTAGGGGACGTAGACTAGCGGGAGAAGATTGGAACAATGAGCAGTTCTTC. Translation: CASSSRGRRLAGEDWNNEQFF.